The present TCR beta chain was sequenced within a study of cytomegalovirus exposure and HLA in healthy donors. Study results and caveats: Cytomegalovirus association was assigned to around 150 TCR beta chains. Immune exposure data for these donors was limited to CMV serostatus.

The CDR3 totals 12 residues. The germline V gene has CDR1 MNHEY and CDR2 SMNVEV (reference sequence). The V segment lost 8 bases and the J segment 7 bases; nucleotides outside the gene matches: 7. In the PCR, 60 Vbeta and 13 Jbeta primers were used. TCRdb keeps only in-frame clones here, not all; method: immunoSEQ multiplex PCR. In the table there are 150,000 to 200,000 clones, 84% of which are singletons. About this clone: Its target is not known.

The TCR was taken from a boy aged 5-17 years in good health and CMV-seronegative. The material sequenced was PBMCs. This rearrangement joins TRBV27 to TRBJ1-2; TRBD1 agrees at 7 bases. CDR3 sequence (DNA): TGTGCCAGCCGAGGGGGCTCCTTTGGCTACACCTTC. It yields the protein CASRGGSFGYTF.